Below, 19 T cell receptor beta chains from the same sample are listed, as sequenced in a study of CD8 T cells in ankylosing spondylitis (dated by TCRdb to between 2016 and 2019). Library prep was done by 5' RACE. Sequencing instrument: Illumina HiSeq 2500. TCRdb reworked the public reads: Q25 trimming with fastp, MiXCR clone assembly, productive beta chains retained. Identical CDR3 proteins give one entry, which carries the most common genes and DNA. A total of a few hundred thousand distinct CDR3 sequences appear in this sample, about 10% of them only once. The ten largest make up roughly 23% of the sample. Source material: blood, either unsorted or a sorted T cell fraction (not recorded which). Receptor source: a male donor with ankylosing spondylitis or in good health (not recorded which).

This clonotype was seen repeatedly, ten times or more. V and J are TRBV20-1 and TRBJ2-1; D perhaps matches TRBD1 (6 bases). Germline lookup yields CDR1 DFQATT and CDR2 SNEGSKA (reference sequence). CDR3 length: 13 residues. Trimming cost V 1 base and J 6 bases, with 10 bases left between them. CDR3 amino acids: CSARVGQTNEQFF. Written as DNA, the CDR3 is TGCAGTGCTAGAGTAGGACAGACCAATGAGCAGTTCTTC.

At least ten counts were recorded for this clonotype. This chain connects TRBV3-1 to TRBJ2-7, with 8 bases aligning to TRBD1. Germline values: CDR1 LGHDT, CDR2 YNNKEL (reference sequence). This CDR3 region has 14 residues. Trimming cost V 1 base and J 4 bases; bases outside gene matches: 3. The CDR3 DNA reads as TGTGCCAGCAGCCAAGTAACAGGGGGTTACGAGCAGTACTTC. Amino acids: CASSQVTGGYEQYF.

This chain links TRBV12-3 or TRBV12-4 with TRBJ2-2; D perhaps matches TRBD2 (5 bases). CDR3 size: 16 residues. Deletions cut 6 bases from V and 3 bases from J, with 17 bases between. The CDR3: CASSPRGSRDTGELFF. The CDR3 DNA reads TGTGCCAGCAGCCCCCGGGGTAGTCGCGACACCGGGGAGCTGTTTTTT.

This clonotype was counted ten times or more. J is TRBJ2-1 and V is TRBV14, with D possibly matching TRBD2 (6 bases). This CDR3 is built from 17 residues. With 2 bases removed from V and 0 bases from J, the gap between germline ends came to 14 bases. Germline V gene data show CDR1 as SGHDN and CDR2 as FVKESK. This CDR3 is CASSQSWGDLSYNEQFF. The CDR3 DNA sequence: TGTGCCAGCAGCCAATCGTGGGGGGACCTCTCCTACAATGAGCAGTTCTTC.

This clonotype was detected many times. The chain carries TRBV9 and TRBJ2-1; D possibly corresponds to TRBD2 (5 bases). Trimming took off 0 bases at V and 4 bases at J, with 11 bases between the two ends. The CDR3 runs to 15 residues. Germline CDR1 and CDR2: SGDLS and YYNGEE. In DNA, the CDR3 is TGTGCCAGCAGCGTAGGAGGGTCCCAATACAATGAGCAGTTCTTC. Amino acids: CASSVGGSQYNEQFF.

The DNA for the CDR3 is TGTGCCAGCAGCTTAGGACAGGGGGCTAAGGAGCAGTACTTC. It codes for CASSLGQGAKEQYF. The chain has TRBV7-9 and TRBJ2-7; 10 bases fit TRBD1. Per the germline V gene, CDR1 is SEHNR and CDR2 is FQNEAQ (reference sequence). Unmatched junction bases numbered 4, after V lost 1 base and J lost 7 bases. CDR3 length equals 14 residues.

This rearrangement joins TRBV7-2 to TRBJ2-1; 9 positions agree with TRBD2. Germline V lookup: CDR1 SGHTA, CDR2 FQGNSA. With V trimmed by 8 bases and J by 0 bases, 8 bases remained unmatched. The length of the CDR3 is 16 residues. The CDR3 nucleotides are TGTGCCAGCGCCCCGACTAGCGGAAGCTCCTACAATGAGCAGTTCTTC. Protein product: CASAPTSGSSYNEQFF. The full variable domain, with the rest looked up from reference TRBV7-2 and TRBJ2-1, is GAGVSQSPSNKVTEKGKDVELRCDPISGHTALYWYRQSLGQGLEFLIYFQGNSAPDKSGLPSDRFSAERTGGSVSTLTIQRTQQEDSAVYLCASAPTSGSSYNEQFFGPGTRLTVL.

The table lists this clonotype with many counts. This chain connects TRBV5-1 to TRBJ2-7, with 7 bases lining up with TRBD1. The V segment lost 4 bases and the J segment 2 bases; nucleotides outside the gene matches: 9. Looked up from germline, CDR1 is SGHRS and CDR2 is YFSETQ. The CDR3 length is 15 residues. CDR3 sequence: CASSPSGTAPYEQYF. CDR3 nucleotides: TGCGCCAGCAGCCCGTCAGGGACAGCACCCTACGAGCAGTACTTC.

This clonotype was seen ten or more times. The CDR3 region is CASSPNRVLVADTQYF. The CDR3 bases are TGTGCCAGCAGCCCGAACAGGGTTCTTGTGGCAGATACGCAGTATTTT. The chain uses TRBV7-9 and TRBJ2-3, with D tentatively TRBD1 (6 bases). Germline lookup yields CDR1 SEHNR and CDR2 FQNEAQ (reference sequence). The CDR3 consists of 16 residues. V lost 5 bases and J 4 bases, leaving 19 bases between the germline ends. Filled out from reference TRBV7-9 and TRBJ2-3, the complete variable domain reads DTGVSQNPRHKITKRGQNVTFRCDPISEHNRLYWYRQTLGQGPEFLTYFQNEAQLEKSRLLSDRFSAERPKGSFSTLEIQRTEQGDSAMYLCASSPNRVLVADTQYFGPGTRLTVL.

This chain links TRBV7-9 with TRBJ1-3, with D perhaps matching TRBD1 (5 bases). The CDR3 is 17 residues long. V lost 5 bases and J lost 4, with 21 bases in between. Germline loops: CDR1 SEHNR, CDR2 FQNEAQ (reference sequence). CDR3 amino acids: CASSPRGDGKAGNTIYF. The CDR3 DNA reads TGTGCCAGCAGCCCGCGGGGGGACGGCAAAGCGGGAAACACCATATATTTT.

In its sample, this clonotype was seen many times. The J gene is TRBJ2-5, the V gene TRBV5-1, with D unclear. Germline lookup yields CDR1 SGHRS and CDR2 YFSETQ. CDR3 size: 17 residues. V was cut by 4 bases and J by 3 bases, with 22 bases left in between. CDR3 amino acids: CASSPGYGQEQEETQYF. The DNA for the CDR3 is TGCGCCAGCAGCCCTGGCTACGGGCAGGAGCAAGAAGAGACCCAGTACTTC.

The V call is TRBV6-1, the J call TRBJ1-6; 7 nucleotides agree with TRBD1. The J segment lost 8 bases and the V segment lost 3 bases, leaving 4 bases of the junction unmatched. Germline CDR1 is MNHNS and CDR2 is SASEGT. The CDR3 is 14 amino acids. The CDR3 reads CASSEQGGDSPLHF. The CDR3 region has the DNA TGTGCCAGCAGTGAGCAGGGGGGGGATTCACCCCTCCACTTT.

This clonotype occurred a few times. The chain carries TRBV4-2 and TRBJ2-5; a possible D gene is TRBD1 (6 bases). Trimming cost V 4 bases and J 4 bases, with 19 bases left between them. CDR1 is LGHNA, CDR2 YNFKEQ, per germline. The CDR3 has 16 residues. CDR3 protein: CASSRGGEGEGETQYF. DNA of the CDR3: TGTGCCAGCAGCCGCGGTGGAGAGGGGGAAGGAGAGACCCAGTACTTC.

The table lists this clonotype with many counts. CDR3 bases: TGCGCCAGCAGCTTGACCGGACTAGCGACGAACAATGAGCAGTTCTTC. This gives the protein CASSLTGLATNNEQFF. The chain has TRBV5-1 and TRBJ2-1, with TRBD2 matching 9 bases. Per germline, CDR1 SGHRS and CDR2 YFSETQ. After removal of 1 base from V and 5 bases from J, the junction contained 7 bases not matched to a gene. This CDR3 has 16 residues.

At least ten counts were recorded for this clonotype. This chain joins TRBV12-3 or TRBV12-4 and TRBJ1-6, with a weak D call TRBD1 (6 bases). Trimming pared 4 bases from V and 8 bases from J, leaving 9 bases between. The CDR3 sequence is 13 residues long. CDR3 sequence: CASSSGVDSPLHF. CDR3 in DNA: TGTGCCAGCAGTTCAGGGGTGGATTCACCCCTCCACTTT.

This clonotype has a count of ten or more. The CDR3 protein is CATSGAPIANEQFF. The CDR3 DNA follows: TGTGCCACCAGTGGCGCCCCCATCGCCAATGAGCAGTTCTTC. The genes are TRBV24-1 and TRBJ2-1; D remains ambiguous. Trimming cost V 5 bases and J 6 bases, with 13 bases left between them. CDR3 size: 14 residues. Germline V gives CDR1 KGHDR, CDR2 SFDVKD.

The chain employs TRBV11-1 and TRBJ1-4; 10 nucleotides align to TRBD1. The CDR3 consists of 16 residues. The J segment lost 3 bases and the V segment lost 3 bases, leaving 4 bases of the junction unmatched. Germline CDR1 is SGHAT and CDR2 is FQDESV (reference sequence). This CDR3 reads CASSFAGQGSNEKLFF. In DNA, the CDR3 is TGTGCCAGCAGCTTCGCGGGACAGGGGTCTAATGAAAAACTGTTTTTT.

This clonotype was recorded many times. The chain combines TRBV3-1 with TRBJ1-2; the D gene is possibly TRBD1 (5 bases). Deletions cut 1 base from V and 3 bases from J, with 9 bases between. CDR1 LGHDT and CDR2 YNNKEL come from the germline V gene (reference sequence). This CDR3 is 14 amino acids long. The CDR3 here is CASSQGGRHYGYTF. CDR3 DNA sequence: TGTGCCAGCAGCCAAGGGGGACGGCACTATGGCTACACCTTC.

This clonotype was recorded at least ten times. This rearrangement joins TRBV12-3 or TRBV12-4 to TRBJ2-7, with D possibly being TRBD1 (5 bases). The germline V and J ends were trimmed by 2 bases and 1 base, with 9 bases remaining between them. The CDR3 spans 14 residues. CDR3 sequence reads: CASSLRQGSYEQYF. Written as DNA, the CDR3 is TGTGCCAGCAGTTTAAGGCAGGGATCCTACGAGCAGTACTTC.